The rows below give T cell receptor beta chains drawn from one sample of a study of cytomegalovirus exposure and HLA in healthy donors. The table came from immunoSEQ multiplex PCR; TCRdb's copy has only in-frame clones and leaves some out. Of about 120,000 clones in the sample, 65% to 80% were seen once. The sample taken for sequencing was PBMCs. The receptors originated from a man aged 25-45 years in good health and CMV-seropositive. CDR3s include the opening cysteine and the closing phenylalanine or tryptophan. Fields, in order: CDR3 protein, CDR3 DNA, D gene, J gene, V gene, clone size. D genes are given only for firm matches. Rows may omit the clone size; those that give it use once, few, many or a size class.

CSVARDRPTGELFF	TGCAGCGTTGCCCGTGACAGGCCGACCGGGGAGCTGTTTTTT	.	TRBJ2-2	TRBV29-1	.
CASGGQQQETQYF	TGTGCCAGCGGAGGGCAGCAACAAGAGACCCAGTACTTC	.	TRBJ2-5	TRBV6-6	.
CASRDYGVNTEALF	TGTGCCAGCAGGGATTACGGGGTGAACACTGAAGCTCTCTTT	.	TRBJ1-1	TRBV11-1	.
CASSSTGGIEQYF	TGCGCCAGCAGCTCCACAGGGGGGATCGAGCAGTACTTC	TRBD1	TRBJ2-7	TRBV5-1	.
CASTPAGGTGETQYF	TGTGCCAGCACCCCAGCGGGGGGAACCGGAGAGACCCAGTACTTC	TRBD2	TRBJ2-5	TRBV9	.
CASSLRHCEAFF	TGTGCCAGCAGTCTAAGACACTGTGAAGCTTTCTTT	.	TRBJ1-1	TRBV28	few
CASSYLRQSQETQYF	TGTGCCAGCAGTTACTTGCGGCAGTCCCAAGAGACCCAGTACTTC	.	TRBJ2-5	TRBV6-6	.
CASSLQGAPYGYTF	TGTGCCAGCAGCTTGCAGGGCGCTCCCTATGGCTACACCTTC	.	TRBJ1-2	TRBV5-4	many
CASSLASGTGIYEQYF	TGCGCCAGCAGCTTGGCAAGCGGGACAGGGATCTACGAGCAGTACTTC	TRBD1	TRBJ2-7	TRBV5-1	.
CASSERQELFF	TGCGCCAGCAGTGAGAGACAGGAACTGTTTTTT	.	TRBJ1-4	TRBV10-1	few
CATMEGGGTSYEQYF	TGCGCCACCATGGAGGGCGGGGGGACCTCCTACGAGCAGTACTTC	TRBD2	TRBJ2-7	TRBV5-1	.
CASSLAGGPNQFF	TGTGCCAGCAGCTTAGCGGGGGGGCCCAATCAGTTCTTC	.	TRBJ2-1	TRBV7-9	.
CASSESSGGAQGETQYF	TGTGCCAGCAGTGAGAGTAGCGGGGGGGCCCAGGGAGAGACCCAGTACTTC	TRBD2	TRBJ2-5	TRBV25-1	.
CASSLESSGVPGTQYF	TGTGCCAGCAGCTTGGAATCGAGCGGGGTTCCTGGTACGCAGTATTTT	TRBD2	TRBJ2-3	TRBV5-6	.
CAWKGLAGDTDTQYF	TGTGCCTGGAAGGGGCTAGCGGGGGATACAGATACGCAGTATTTT	TRBD2	TRBJ2-3	TRBV30	once
CASSQRTGIHEQYF	TGCGCCAGCAGCCAGAGGACAGGGATCCACGAGCAGTACTTC	TRBD1	TRBJ2-7	TRBV4-3	.
CASSREGADQETQYF	TGCGCCAGCAGCCGCGAGGGAGCGGACCAAGAGACCCAGTACTTC	.	TRBJ2-5	TRBV4-1	.
CASSLVGGASTDTQYF	TGTGCCAGCAGCTTAGTCGGGGGGGCTAGCACAGATACGCAGTATTTT	TRBD2	TRBJ2-3	TRBV7-3	few
CASSRVDSPLHF	TGTGCCAGCAGCCGCGTTGATTCACCCCTCCACTTT	.	TRBJ1-6	TRBV11-2	.
CASSSGSGTYGYTF	TGTGCCAGCAGCTCCGGGTCCGGCACCTACGGCTACACCTTC	.	TRBJ1-2	TRBV11-2	.
CATSREIGTAANYGYTF	TGTGCCACCAGCAGAGAGATTGGGACAGCAGCTAACTATGGCTACACCTTC	TRBD1	TRBJ1-2	TRBV15	.
CASSSAPRGGPTGELFF	TGTGCCAGCAGCTCCGCCCCTCGGGGGGGCCCCACCGGGGAGCTGTTTTTT	TRBD2	TRBJ2-2	TRBV5-4	.
CASSQFSGEGYTF	TGCGCCAGCAGCCAATTTTCAGGGGAGGGCTACACCTTC	.	TRBJ1-2	TRBV4-3	.
CAISERAGGPGGGANVLTF	TGTGCCATCAGTGAGAGGGCGGGGGGCCCGGGTGGTGGGGCCAACGTCCTGACTTTC	TRBD2	TRBJ2-6	TRBV10-3	few
CASSVGGRVYNYGYTF	TGTGCCAGCAGCGTGGGTGGGAGGGTTTATAACTATGGCTACACCTTC	.	TRBJ1-2	TRBV5-4	.
CAISELAGANYGYTF	TGTGCCATCAGTGAGTTGGCAGGCGCTAACTATGGCTACACCTTC	.	TRBJ1-2	TRBV10-3	.
CAWGSGGNFYEQYF	TGTGCCTGGGGGAGCGGGGGGAACTTCTACGAGCAGTACTTC	TRBD2	TRBJ2-7	TRBV30	.
CASSEAGGTDTQYF	TGTGCCAGCAGTGAAGCGGGGGGCACAGATACGCAGTATTTT	TRBD2	TRBJ2-3	TRBV6-4	few
CASSPAANTEAFF	TGTGCCAGTAGCCCGGCGGCGAACACTGAAGCTTTCTTT	.	TRBJ1-1	TRBV19	.
CASSPDTGFNEKLFF	TGCGCCAGCAGCCCAGATACAGGTTTTAATGAAAAACTGTTTTTT	.	TRBJ1-4	TRBV5-1	.
CASSAWDTHYGYTF	TGTGCCAGCAGCGCCTGGGACACACACTATGGCTACACCTTC	.	TRBJ1-2	TRBV7-9	once
CASGLPTGRGGGELFF	TGTGCCAGCGGATTACCGACAGGGCGAGGAGGCGGGGAGCTGTTTTTT	TRBD1	TRBJ2-2	TRBV27	.
CASSQGLAPAVAFF	TGTGCCAGCAGCCAAGGATTGGCCCCTGCGGTAGCTTTCTTC	.	TRBJ1-1	TRBV4-2	.
CASSLPGLRISPLHF	TGTGCCAGCAGCTTGCCGGGACTTCGGATTTCACCCCTCCACTTT	.	TRBJ1-6	TRBV5-4	.
CASSLGHSTEAFF	TGTGCCAGCAGTTTAGGACATTCAACTGAAGCTTTCTTT	.	TRBJ1-1	TRBV5-6	.
CASSDPGTRDEQYF	TGTGCCAGCAGTGACCCCGGGACTAGAGACGAGCAGTACTTC	TRBD2	TRBJ2-7	TRBV6-5	.
CASSLLSGGISDTQYF	TGTGCCAGCAGCTTACTTAGCGGGGGGATTTCAGATACGCAGTATTTT	TRBD2	TRBJ2-3	TRBV7-2	few
CAWSPTQVGNTIYF	TGTGCCTGGAGCCCGACCCAGGTTGGAAACACCATATATTTT	.	TRBJ1-3	TRBV30	.
CAISEGTGGSTEAFF	TGTGCCATCAGTGAGGGGACAGGGGGGTCCACTGAAGCTTTCTTT	TRBD1	TRBJ1-1	TRBV10-3	.
CASSYDAGGGSQHF	TGTGCCAGCAGTTACGACGCGGGCGGTGGGTCCCAGCATTTT	.	TRBJ1-5	TRBV6-5	once
CASSLNRGPYEQYF	TGTGCCAGCAGCTTAAACAGGGGGCCCTACGAGCAGTACTTC	TRBD1	TRBJ2-7	TRBV7-8	few
CASSLGPSRALTTDTQYF	TGCGCCAGCAGCTTGGGCCCCAGCAGGGCCTTAACCACAGATACGCAGTATTTT	.	TRBJ2-3	TRBV5-1	.
CAEDRARLGYTF	TGTGCCGAGGACAGGGCTAGGCTAGGCTACACCTTC	TRBD1	TRBJ1-2	TRBV30	once
CASSPGFGGDGYNEQFF	TGTGCCAGCAGCCCAGGGTTCGGGGGGGACGGATACAATGAGCAGTTCTTC	TRBD2	TRBJ2-1	TRBV11-2	.
CSVEESRETQYF	TGCAGCGTTGAAGAGTCCAGGGAGACCCAGTACTTC	.	TRBJ2-5	TRBV29-1	.
CASSEGIGEGTDTQYF	TGTGCCAGCAGCGAGGGTATCGGGGAAGGTACAGATACGCAGTATTTT	.	TRBJ2-3	TRBV9	.
CAWSVRTGVSGYTF	TGTGCCTGGAGTGTACGAACAGGGGTTAGTGGCTACACCTTC	TRBD1	TRBJ1-2	TRBV30	.
CASSPRQGADEQFF	TGTGCCAGCAGCCCCCGACAGGGGGCGGATGAGCAGTTCTTC	TRBD1	TRBJ2-1	TRBV28	.
CASSGRDRVNTEAFF	TGTGCCAGCAGTGGGAGGGACAGGGTGAACACTGAAGCTTTCTTT	TRBD1	TRBJ1-1	TRBV2	.
CATSSFDKGNQPQHF	TGTGCCACCAGCAGCTTCGACAAAGGCAATCAGCCCCAGCATTTT	.	TRBJ1-5	TRBV15	.
CASSQDPSWAGESNQPQHF	TGTGCCAGCAGCCAAGATCCGTCATGGGCAGGGGAGAGCAATCAGCCCCAGCATTTT	.	TRBJ1-5	TRBV14	.
CASGQGPYEQYF	TGTGCCAGCGGTCAGGGGCCCTACGAGCAGTACTTC	.	TRBJ2-7	TRBV2	.
CASSYYRAGQPQHF	TGTGCCAGCAGTTACTACAGGGCAGGTCAGCCCCAGCATTTT	.	TRBJ1-5	TRBV6-6	.